The TCR beta chain under discussion was sequenced for a study of human T cells and chemical hapten exposure. Whole-study results and caveats: No shift was seen in TCRs above 1 in 1000 frequency with DPC sensitization.

The V end lost 6 bases, the J end lost 6 bases, and 15 bases lay between the germline ends. Germline V CDR1 and CDR2: MNHNS, SASEGT. CDR3 size: 14 residues. Researchers extracted total RNA from unfractionated whole blood. Within the library, unique molecular identifiers were attached to each individual cDNA molecule. TCRdb reprocessed the 5' RACE reads with MiXCR, giving one entry per CDR3 protein. The sample lists under 150,000 distinct CDR3 sequences, 15% to 20% occurring once. A single count supports this clonotype. Its antigen is undetermined. The chain links TRBV6-1 to TRBJ2-1; D is possibly TRBD1 (5 bases). This receptor was identified in a human donor in good health. DNA for the CDR3: TGTGCCAGCAGGGAGTTCAGGGTCGCCAATGAGCAGTTCTTC. Its protein is CASREFRVANEQFF.